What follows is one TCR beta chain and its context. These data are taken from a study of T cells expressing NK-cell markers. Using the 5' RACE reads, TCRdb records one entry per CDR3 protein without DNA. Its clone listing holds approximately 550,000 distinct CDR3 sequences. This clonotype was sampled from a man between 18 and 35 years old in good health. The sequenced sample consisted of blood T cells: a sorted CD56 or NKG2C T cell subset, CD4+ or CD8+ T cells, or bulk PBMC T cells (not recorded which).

The chain's CDR3 is CASTSTGFYTEAFF. The chain links TRBV12-3 or TRBV12-4 to TRBJ1-1; the D call from TCRdb, TRBD1, cannot be confirmed without DNA. The CDR3 length is 14 residues.